This T cell receptor (beta chain) was captured in a study of lymphopenia after photon versus proton radiotherapy. Repertoires were generated with immunoSEQ multiplex PCR, while TCRdb's copy carries only in-frame clones and drops some. This sample has roughly 25,000 clones, with roughly 90% found just once. Whole-study results and caveats: In patients who died, overall survival fell as post-nadir TCR diversity dropped more. After the lymphocyte nadir, photon-treated repertoires showed oligoclonal expansion, especially of CD8+ Temra cells. Only patients who died were analyzed for survival; proton advantage is unproven. Relative stability marked proton patients; photon patients lost diversity and naive cells.

The CDR3 contains 15 residues. CDR1 is SEHNR and CDR2 is FQNEAQ in the germline V gene (reference sequence). Trimming pared 2 bases from V and 2 bases from J, leaving 12 bases between. In the case of this clone: Its antigen is undetermined.

The genes are TRBV7-9 and TRBJ2-5, with D uncertain. The sequences come from peripheral blood, collected from a patient treated with photon-based radiotherapy. This receptor was taken from a woman aged 50 to 60 with cholangiocarcinoma. The CDR3 sequence is CASSLLAILQETQYF. The CDR3 DNA reads TGTGCCAGCAGCTTATTGGCTATCCTGCAAGAGACCCAGTACTTC. Using reference TRBV7-9 and TRBJ2-5 for the parts outside the CDR3, the full variable domain is DTGVSQNPRHKITKRGQNVTFRCDPISEHNRLYWYRQTLGQGPEFLTYFQNEAQLEKSRLLSDRFSAERPKGSFSTLEIQRTEQGDSAMYLCASSLLAILQETQYFGPGTRLLVL.